This TCR beta chain was profiled in a study of beta chain features in type 1 diabetes. Naive, central memory, regulatory and stem cell-like memory cells within the CD4+ compartment were sorted using CD45RO/CCR7/CD25/CD127/CD95/CD27. Germline V gives CDR1 ENHRY, CDR2 SYGVKD. V was pared by 4 bases and J by 5 bases, with 6 bases of the junction left unmatched. The CDR3 runs to 15 residues. Study results and caveats: All four CD4+ subsets of Type 1 diabetes patients contained TCRB CDR3s that were moderately but significantly shorter. Within the patient group, naive, central memory and Treg TCRB repertoires appeared more similar to each other than within healthy donors.

Remarks on this clone: Antigen unknown.

Sequencing targeted expressed TCRB transcripts, as all isolated RNA had been reverse transcribed. Clones were sequenced by immunoSEQ multiplex PCR, and TCRdb holds only the in-frame ones, with some missing. The sample carries 250,000 to 300,000 clones, around 25% recorded once. Sequenced sample: naive CD4+ T cells from blood. The receptor was isolated from a woman in her thirties with type 1 diabetes. The rearrangement uses TRBV10-3 and TRBJ2-7; 12 bases fit TRBD1. The DNA for the CDR3 is TGTGCCATCAGTGTAGAGGGACAGGGGGCCCACGAGCAGTACTTC. Translating it yields CAISVEGQGAHEQYF.